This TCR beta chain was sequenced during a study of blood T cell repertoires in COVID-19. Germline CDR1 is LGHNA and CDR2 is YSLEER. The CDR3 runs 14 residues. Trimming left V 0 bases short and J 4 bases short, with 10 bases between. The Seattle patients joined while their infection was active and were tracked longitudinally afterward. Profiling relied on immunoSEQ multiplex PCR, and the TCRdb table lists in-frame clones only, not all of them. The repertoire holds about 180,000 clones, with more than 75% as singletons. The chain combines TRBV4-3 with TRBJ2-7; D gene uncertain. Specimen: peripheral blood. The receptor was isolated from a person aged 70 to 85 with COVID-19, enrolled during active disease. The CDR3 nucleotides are TGCGCCAGCAGCCAAGACCTCCAGAGGTACGAGCAGTACTTC. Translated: CASSQDLQRYEQYF.